The 5 T cell receptor beta chains presented below share a single source sample, sequenced in a study of CD8+CD57+ T cells in acquired aplastic anemia. Both TCR beta VDJ combination and CDR3 sequence profiling were carried out. Genomic DNA was the template for this profiling. TCRdb analysed the reads with MiXCR anew, one entry per CDR3 protein. The sample contains approximately 120,000 distinct CDR3 sequences, 30% to 45% of which appear only once. The sequenced patients had an expansion of CD8+CD57+ cells seen by flow cytometry. Sequencing input: sorted CD4+, CD8+, or CD8+CD57+ T cells (not recorded which) from PBMCs. These receptors came from a human donor with aplastic anemia.

With respect to this clonotype: Compared with germline, one end of the junction differs, possibly owing to a read error. This sequence joins TRBV28 and TRBJ1-2; 7 nucleotides align to TRBD1. Germline loops: CDR1 MDHEN, CDR2 SYDVKM. CDR3 length: 13 amino acids. CDR3 protein: CASSGGQIYGHTF. CDR3 sequence (DNA): TGTGCCAGCAGTGGGGGACAGATATATGGCCACACCTTC.

J is TRBJ1-6 and V is TRBV5-5; D perhaps matches TRBD1 (6 bases). Trimming shortened V by 4 bases and J by 10 bases, and 15 bases separated the two germline ends. The germline V gene has CDR1 SGHKS and CDR2 YYEKEE (reference sequence). The CDR3 sequence is 14 residues long. CDR3 nucleotide sequence: TGTGCCAGCAGCACCCACAGGGAAGGCTCACCCCTCCACTTT. The encoded protein is CASSTHREGSPLHF.

This clonotype has at least ten counts. This rearrangement joins TRBV10-3 to TRBJ1-4, with no clear D. CDR3 length equals 17 residues. Germline CDR1 reads ENHRY; CDR2 reads SYGVKD. The ends were cut back, 0 bases at V and 4 bases at J, with 15 bases in the middle. CDR3 sequence: CAISESSGEQINEKLFF. The CDR3 nucleotides read TGTGCCATCAGTGAGTCTTCAGGAGAACAAATTAATGAAAAACTGTTTTTT.

V usage is TRBV18 and J usage is TRBJ2-7; D gene ambiguous. This CDR3 is built from 14 residues. Germline CDR1 KGHSH, CDR2 LQKENI. V was trimmed by 0 bases and J by 3 bases, leaving 9 bases between them. The CDR3 sequence: CASSPPNRDYEQYF. As DNA, the CDR3 is TGTGCCAGCTCACCACCGAATAGGGACTACGAGCAGTACTTC.

This clonotype was seen a handful of times. Given a much more abundant clone one base away, this may be a read error. The chain links TRBV3-1 to TRBJ1-4; 9 bases fit TRBD1. The CDR3 contains 14 residues. The V gene's germline CDR1 is LGHDT and CDR2 YNNKEL (reference sequence). J gave up 7 bases and V 5 bases, and 5 bases lay outside the gene matches. CDR3 sequence: CASSGTGQGEKLFF. The CDR3 DNA sequence: TGTGCCAGCAGCGGGACAGGGCAGGGTGAAAAACTGTTTTTT.